This TCR beta chain was profiled in a study of cytomegalovirus exposure and HLA in healthy donors (dated by TCRdb to between 2016 and 2019). Study-level background: According to an earlier analysis of around 600 of the donors, roughly 180 million T cells yielded roughly 100 million unique TCR beta sequences and about 280 Gb of sequence data. A later analysis re-examined previously published TCR beta repertoires from more than 650 donors and added high-resolution HLA genotyping to investigate patterns of TCR occurrence. The number of donors typed differed by locus, with about 629-640 for A, B, C, DRB1 and DQB1, around 500 for DQA1, approximately 570 for DPA1, and around 430 for DPB1. The study combined high-throughput TCR immunosequencing, statistical association of individual TCRs with disease status, and machine learning to predict cytomegalovirus infection status. Class I and class II HLA loci were covered by the typing at four-digit resolution. The study aimed to test whether signatures of past pathogen exposure could be identified by cataloging public T cell receptors. Donor age, sex, ethnicity and CMV serostatus were collected together with the repertoire data. Several DR-DQ haplotypes were treated as single units for association and clustering because of strong linkage in the cohort. In a later genetic analysis, genome-wide SNP genotypes for about 55% of the 666 donors were used, and that subset was treated as a discovery cohort. Of the roughly 400 genotyped donors, 80% to 90% were placed in the genetic ancestry cluster associated with self-reported Caucasian donors. An earlier analysis of some 500 of the donors used high-throughput TCR beta sequencing to judge whether each TCR beta V gene segment behaved as functional or pseudogenic. Rather than drawing on any new phenotypic data, the later analysis identified candidate immune exposures from TCR beta sequences and the way those sequences occurred across donors. Roughly 320 gigabases of sequencing data and 75 million to 85 million unique TCR sequences made up an early release that covered 500 to 700 HLA-typed donors. Every discovery cohort repertoire had been produced on one sequencing platform. Along with the approximately 650-subject first cohort, a separate validation cohort of 120 different subjects was used. Across 300 to 400 genotyped donors of the cohort, an average of about 200,000 unique TCR beta nucleotide sequences per donor were sequenced, and 15% to 20% of those sequences were non-productive. Using immunosequencing, the study profiled T cell repertoires from 666 subjects and related those repertoires to cytomegalovirus serostatus. Beyond this particular receptor, the publication reports: A later analysis found that TCR association rates varied across HLA loci, with DRB1 alleles showing the most associated TCRs and HLA-C alleles the fewest. HLA typing was unavailable for some donors at each locus, so association tests used only the typed subset. An earlier analysis of approximately 600 of the donors showed that most TCR beta V segments appeared in productive rearrangements either about 87% or about 30% of the time, which broadly matched IMGT annotations. Over 15 rarely observed V segments, including chromosome 9 orphons, were excluded from the earlier analysis of a few hundred of the donors because counts were too low. According to a later analysis, parvovirus B19, influenza, CMV and Epstein-Barr virus appeared linked to several top co-occurrence clusters. Assigning TCR associations to individual alleles was difficult when HLA alleles, especially DR and DQ, strongly co-occurred. A later analysis found that most CMV-associated TCR beta chains appeared HLA-restricted, with HLA associations seemingly driven largely by CMV exposure. Correlated functional status among segregating V segments might reflect linkage disequilibrium, but an unknown experimental factor could not be ruled out. A later analysis associated some 17,000 TCR beta sequences with specific HLA alleles at a false discovery rate of 0.05. The presence/absence analyses assumed that sequencing depth was roughly uniform across donors, and that assumption may not be true. A later genetic analysis associated a missense DCLRE1C variant with V-gene and J-gene trimming of TCR beta chains, and an independent cohort replicated the association. A cluster of highly shared sequence variants was judged likely to represent a technical artifact of the sequencing pipeline. Some IMGT-functional V segments, including TRBV6-2 and TRBV6-3, could not be distinguished by the 87-base-pair reads and were therefore excluded. A few of the identified cytomegalovirus-associated TCR beta chains were confirmed in vitro to be specific for cytomegalovirus antigens. Most TCR sequences were seen in very few donors, while some public TCRs were found in many individuals. The study gave a list of more than 150 TCR beta chains associated with cytomegalovirus. This cohort had only TCR beta chains sequenced, and the lack of alpha or paired-chain data limited which features could be detected. For the cohort, immune exposure information was limited to CMV serostatus. The classifier was reported to diagnose cytomegalovirus status with high specificity and sensitivity in both the original and validation cohorts. A later analysis found that HLA-associated TCR beta chains were more clonally expanded and had lower generation probabilities than equally common non-associated chains. Compared with the roughly 720-donor mean, donors in an Asian-associated ancestry cluster had fewer N-insertions in productive TCRs, according to a later genetic analysis. A further reported finding was that TCR beta sequences accurately predicted the HLA-A and HLA-B alleles for most subjects in the first cohort. It was suggested by the authors that the approach could potentially be generalized to other disease states and immunological phenotypes.

A remark on this clone: No cognate antigen has been identified for it. Base quality data are lacking; no much larger clone is found one base away.

The cohort comprised 550 to 700 healthy bone marrow donors. At the time of sampling, every cohort member was nominally healthy, though immune exposures that went unrecorded were likely present. The donor tested CMV seropositive and was one of the 289 seropositive cohort members. A peripheral blood sample was provided by each donor, and peripheral blood mononuclear cells were used for TCR beta sequencing. Genomic DNA was extracted from the blood cell samples with the Qiagen DNeasy Blood Extraction Kit. Library creation used the immunoSEQ multiplex PCR assay. For the multiplex PCR, a mixture combining 60 forward primers for TCR Vbeta segments and 13 reverse primers for TCR Jbeta segments was used. The CDR3 region of rearranged TCR beta genes was amplified from genomic DNA by a multiplex PCR assay. The amplified TCR beta libraries were sequenced on the Illumina HiSeq System as 87-base-pair reads. The paper's processing steps were these. Across the roughly 600 repertoires, a later analysis counted tens of millions of unique TCR beta chains, roughly 11 million of which were shared by at least two donors. To remove PCR and sequencing errors, raw reads were error-corrected and collapsed into unique sequences using a nearest-neighbor algorithm that merged closely related sequences. CDR3 sequences were aligned to IMGT reference sequences to assign V, D and J gene segments. For a sequence to be retained, a match of at least six nucleotides to both a V gene segment and a J gene segment was required. A rearrangement was called productive if the CDR3 had no stop codons and remained in frame with V and J, and every other rearrangement was called non-productive. CDR3 was defined according to IMGT convention as the region running from the second conserved V-encoded cysteine to the conserved J-encoded phenylalanine. In an earlier analysis of more than 550 of the donors, sequences lacking an unambiguous match to a single V gene segment were excluded. An earlier analysis of a few hundred of the donors classified V segments as functional when productive rearrangements were above 56.7% and as segregating when the standard deviation between donors was above 5%. To diagnose cytomegalovirus status from the catalog of TCR beta chain sequences, a statistical classification framework was built. In a later analysis, TCR nucleotide sequences were compared against IMGT/GENE-DB human TR gene sequences so that V and J genes could be assigned. Using the TCRdist pipeline, a later analysis assigned CDR3 sequences along with most-parsimonious VDJ recombination scenarios. In a later analysis, each TCR beta chain was defined by its CDR3 amino acid sequence together with its V-gene family, and reads lacking a unique V-gene family were excluded. In a later analysis, around 650 highly shared, low-generation-probability nucleotide sequences were removed to address suspected cross-contamination and a sequencing artifact. In a later analysis, a clonal expansion index was calculated for each public chain from normalized within-repertoire ranks of inferred template counts. In a later analysis, generation probabilities were computed using a VDJ recombination model fitted to out-of-frame rearrangements, and the results were checked against IGoR. In a later analysis, TCR-TCR, TCR-HLA and TCR-CMV co-occurrence was scored with hypergeometric tests, and a repertoire-size bias correction was applied to TCR pairs. A later analysis estimated false discovery rates by permuting HLA or CMV assignments 20 times. In a later analysis, co-occurring TCRs were grouped with DBSCAN, and TCRdist sequence similarity was added when clustering was performed within HLA-allele-positive subsets. For co-occurrence clustering, repertoires with fewer than 30,000 or more than 120,000 public chains were excluded, along with roughly 5 repertoires with anomalous nucleotide sharing. TCRdb's version of the immuneACCESS table is confined to in-frame rearrangements and falls short of the full clone set. An unresolved V gene accounts for under half of the shortfall where checked; the remainder is of unknown origin. V, J and clone size are taken as reported in that table, and D and trimming were inferred from the DNA itself. This sample comprises some 140,000 clones, 55% to 75% of them detected only once. Jointly, the top ten make up less than 4.5% of the sample.

Looking up the germline V gene yields CDR1 LGHNA and CDR2 YSLEER. Taken from cysteine to phenylalanine, the CDR3 has 13 residues. The retained sequence is limited to the CDR3, 39 bases, with the frame set at the first base. Relative to germline, V is 1 base shorter and J is 5 bases shorter, with 8 bases between their ends. The TCR comes from a man aged 50 or older in good health and CMV-seropositive. The sequenced material came from PBMCs. This chain is built from TRBV4-3 and TRBJ1-2; perhaps TRBD1 is the D gene, with 5 bases matching. The bases read TGCGCCAGCAGCCAAGGGGGCGGATATGGCTACACCTTC. Translated, it reads CASSQGGGYGYTF.